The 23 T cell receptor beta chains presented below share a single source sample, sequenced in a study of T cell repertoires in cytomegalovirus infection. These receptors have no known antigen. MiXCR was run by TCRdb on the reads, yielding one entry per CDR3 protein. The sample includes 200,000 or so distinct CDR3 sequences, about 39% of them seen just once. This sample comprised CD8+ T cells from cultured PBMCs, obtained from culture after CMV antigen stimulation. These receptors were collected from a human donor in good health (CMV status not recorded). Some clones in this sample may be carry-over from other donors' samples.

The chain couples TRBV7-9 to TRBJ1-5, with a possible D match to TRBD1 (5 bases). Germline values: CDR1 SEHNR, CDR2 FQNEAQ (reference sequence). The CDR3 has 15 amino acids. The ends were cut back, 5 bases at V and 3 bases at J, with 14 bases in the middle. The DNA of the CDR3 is TGTGCCAGCAGCGACCGGGACCGGCCCAATCAGCCCCAGCATTTT. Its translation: CASSDRDRPNQPQHF.

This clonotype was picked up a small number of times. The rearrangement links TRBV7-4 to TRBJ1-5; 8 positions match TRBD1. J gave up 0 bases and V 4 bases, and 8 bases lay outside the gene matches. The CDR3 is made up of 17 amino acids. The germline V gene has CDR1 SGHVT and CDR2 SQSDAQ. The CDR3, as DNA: TGTGCCAGCAGCTCGACAGGGGAGGGATATAGCAATCAGCCCCAGCATTTT. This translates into CASSSTGEGYSNQPQHF.

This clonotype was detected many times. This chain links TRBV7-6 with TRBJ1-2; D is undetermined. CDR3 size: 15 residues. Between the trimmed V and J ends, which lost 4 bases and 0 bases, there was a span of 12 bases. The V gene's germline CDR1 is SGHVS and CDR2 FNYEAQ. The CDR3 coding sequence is TGTGCCAGCAGCTATTTACAGAACCCTAACTATGGCTACACCTTC. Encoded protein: CASSYLQNPNYGYTF.

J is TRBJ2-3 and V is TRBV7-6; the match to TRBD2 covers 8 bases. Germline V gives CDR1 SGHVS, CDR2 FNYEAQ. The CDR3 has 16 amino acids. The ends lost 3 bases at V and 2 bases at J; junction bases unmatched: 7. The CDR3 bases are TGTGCCAGCAGCTTCCGAGCGGGGGCCCTCACAGATACGCAGTATTTT. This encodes CASSFRAGALTDTQYF.

The CDR3 protein is CASSLLADRGHQPQHF. CDR3 coding DNA: TGTGCCAGCAGTTTACTGGCGGACAGGGGGCACCAGCCCCAGCATTTT. The chain is built from TRBV28 and TRBJ1-5; 11 nucleotides align to TRBD1. This CDR3 has 16 residues. Germline CDR1 and CDR2: MDHEN and SYDVKM. V shed 2 bases and J 7 bases; nucleotides not matched to a gene: 7.

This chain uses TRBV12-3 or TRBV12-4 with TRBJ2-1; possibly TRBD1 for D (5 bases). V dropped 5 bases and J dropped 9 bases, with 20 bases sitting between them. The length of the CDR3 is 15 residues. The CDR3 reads CASSPSTGRPGEQFF. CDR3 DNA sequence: TGTGCCAGCAGTCCCTCCACAGGTCGGCCGGGTGAGCAGTTCTTC.

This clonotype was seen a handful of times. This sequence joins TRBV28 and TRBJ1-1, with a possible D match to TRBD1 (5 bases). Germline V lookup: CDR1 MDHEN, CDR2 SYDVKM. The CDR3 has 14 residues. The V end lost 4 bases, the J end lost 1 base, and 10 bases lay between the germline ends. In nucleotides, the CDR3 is TGTGCCAGCAGTTATCAGGGCCCGAACACTGAAGCTTTCTTT. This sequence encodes CASSYQGPNTEAFF. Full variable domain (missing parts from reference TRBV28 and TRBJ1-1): DVKVTQSSRYLVKRTGEKVFLECVQDMDHENMFWYRQDPGLGLRLIYFSYDVKMKEKGDIPEGYSVSREKKERFSLILESASTNQTSMYLCASSYQGPNTEAFFGQGTRLTVV.

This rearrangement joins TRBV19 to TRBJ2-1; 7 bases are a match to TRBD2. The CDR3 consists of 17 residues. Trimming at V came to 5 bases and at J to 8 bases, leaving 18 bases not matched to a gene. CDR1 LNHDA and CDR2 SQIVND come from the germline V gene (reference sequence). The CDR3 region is CASSLWWRELGPYEQFF. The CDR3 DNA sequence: TGTGCCAGTAGTCTTTGGTGGCGGGAGCTGGGGCCTTATGAGCAGTTCTTC.

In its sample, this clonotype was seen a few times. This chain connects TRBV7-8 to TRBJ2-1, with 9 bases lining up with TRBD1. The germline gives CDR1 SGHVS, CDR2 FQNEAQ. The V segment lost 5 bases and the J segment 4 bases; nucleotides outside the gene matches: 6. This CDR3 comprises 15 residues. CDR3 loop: CASSPGQGIYNEQFF. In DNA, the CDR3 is TGTGCCAGCAGCCCCGGACAGGGGATTTACAATGAGCAGTTCTTC.

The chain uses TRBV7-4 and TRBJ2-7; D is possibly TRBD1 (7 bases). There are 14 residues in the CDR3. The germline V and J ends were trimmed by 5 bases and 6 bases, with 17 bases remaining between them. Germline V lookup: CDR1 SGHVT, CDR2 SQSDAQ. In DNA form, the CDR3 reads TGTGCCAGCAGCGCCCCCGGGACAGCGGGCGAGCAGTACTTC. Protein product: CASSAPGTAGEQYF.

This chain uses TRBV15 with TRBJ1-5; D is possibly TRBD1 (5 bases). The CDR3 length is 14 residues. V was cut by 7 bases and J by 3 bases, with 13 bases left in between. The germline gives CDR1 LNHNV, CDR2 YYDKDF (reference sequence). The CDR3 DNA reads TGTGCCACCAATCTATGGGGGTCCAATCAGCCCCAGCATTTT. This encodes CATNLWGSNQPQHF.

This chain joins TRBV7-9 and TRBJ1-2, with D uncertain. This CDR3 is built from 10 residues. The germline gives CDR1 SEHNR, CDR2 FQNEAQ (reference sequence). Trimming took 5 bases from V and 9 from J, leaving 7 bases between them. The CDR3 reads CASSKGRYTF. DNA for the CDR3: TGTGCCAGCAGCAAGGGCCGCTACACCTTC.

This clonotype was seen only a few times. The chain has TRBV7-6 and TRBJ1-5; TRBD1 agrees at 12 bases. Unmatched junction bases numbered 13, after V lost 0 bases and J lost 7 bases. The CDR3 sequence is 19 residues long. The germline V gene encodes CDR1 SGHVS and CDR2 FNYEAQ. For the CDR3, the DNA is TGTGCCAGCAGCTTAGCTTCCGGGACAGGGGGCTGGGCAGGACAGCCCCAGCATTTT. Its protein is CASSLASGTGGWAGQPQHF.

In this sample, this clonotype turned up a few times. Here the CDR3 reads CASSATIYNEQFF. The CDR3 DNA is TGTGCCAGCAGCGCAACCATCTACAATGAGCAGTTCTTC. This chain connects TRBV6-5 to TRBJ2-1; D gene unclear. The V end lost 6 bases, the J end lost 3 bases, and 9 bases lay between the germline ends. Looked up from germline, CDR1 is MNHEY and CDR2 is SVGAGI. There are 13 residues in the CDR3.

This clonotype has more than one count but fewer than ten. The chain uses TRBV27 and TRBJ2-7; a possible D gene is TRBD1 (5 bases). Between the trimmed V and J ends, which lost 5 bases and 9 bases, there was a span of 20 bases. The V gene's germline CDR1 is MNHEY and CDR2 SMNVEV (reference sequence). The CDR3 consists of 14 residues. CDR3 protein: CASSSATGGSAQYF. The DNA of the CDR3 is TGTGCCAGCAGTAGCGCAACAGGCGGATCGGCGCAGTACTTC.

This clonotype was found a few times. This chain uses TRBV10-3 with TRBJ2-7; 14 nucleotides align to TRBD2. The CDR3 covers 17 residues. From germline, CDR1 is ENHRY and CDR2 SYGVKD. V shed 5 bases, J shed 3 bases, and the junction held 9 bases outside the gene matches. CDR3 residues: CAISRKGLAGGSYEQYF. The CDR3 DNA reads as TGTGCCATCAGTAGAAAAGGACTAGCGGGAGGCAGCTACGAGCAGTACTTC.

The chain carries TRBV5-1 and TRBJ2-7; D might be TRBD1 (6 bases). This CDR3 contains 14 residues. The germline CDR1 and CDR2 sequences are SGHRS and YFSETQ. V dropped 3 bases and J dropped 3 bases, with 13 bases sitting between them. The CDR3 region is CASSYLRGGYEQYF. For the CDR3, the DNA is TGCGCCAGCAGCTACTTACGAGGGGGCTACGAGCAGTACTTC.

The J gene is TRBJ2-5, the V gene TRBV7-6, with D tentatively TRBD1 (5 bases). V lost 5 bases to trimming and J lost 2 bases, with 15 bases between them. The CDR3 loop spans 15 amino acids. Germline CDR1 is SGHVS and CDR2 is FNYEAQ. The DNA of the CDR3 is TGTGCCAGCAGCCCCCTGGCCAGGGTTCAAGAGACCCAGTACTTC. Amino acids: CASSPLARVQETQYF.

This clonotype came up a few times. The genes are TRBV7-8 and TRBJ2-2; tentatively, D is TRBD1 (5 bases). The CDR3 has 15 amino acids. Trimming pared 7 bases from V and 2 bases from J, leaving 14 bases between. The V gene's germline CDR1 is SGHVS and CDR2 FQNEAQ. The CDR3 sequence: CASINPDRNTGELFF. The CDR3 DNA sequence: TGTGCCAGCATCAACCCTGACAGAAACACCGGGGAGCTGTTTTTT. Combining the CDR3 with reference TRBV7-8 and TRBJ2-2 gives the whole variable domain GAGVSQSPRYKVAKRGQDVALRCDPISGHVSLFWYQQALGQGPEFLTYFQNEAQLDKSGLPSDRFFAERPEGSVSTLKIQRTQQEDSAVYLCASINPDRNTGELFFGEGSRLTVL.

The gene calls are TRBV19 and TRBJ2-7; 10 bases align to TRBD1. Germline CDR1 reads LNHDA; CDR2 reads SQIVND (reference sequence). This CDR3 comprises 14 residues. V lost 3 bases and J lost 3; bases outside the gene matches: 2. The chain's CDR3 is CASSIGDRGYEQYF. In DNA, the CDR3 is TGTGCCAGTAGTATCGGGGACAGGGGCTACGAGCAGTACTTC.

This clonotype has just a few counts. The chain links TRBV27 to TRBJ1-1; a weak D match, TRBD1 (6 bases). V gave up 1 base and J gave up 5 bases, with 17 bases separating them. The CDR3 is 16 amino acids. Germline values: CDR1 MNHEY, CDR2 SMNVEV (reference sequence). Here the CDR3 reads CASSLWGREIGTEAFF. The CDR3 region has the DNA TGTGCCAGCAGTTTATGGGGGCGAGAAATCGGAACTGAAGCTTTCTTT.

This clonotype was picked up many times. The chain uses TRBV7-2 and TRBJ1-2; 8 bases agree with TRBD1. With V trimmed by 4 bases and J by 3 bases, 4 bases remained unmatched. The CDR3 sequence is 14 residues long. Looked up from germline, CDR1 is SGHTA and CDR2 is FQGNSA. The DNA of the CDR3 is TGTGCCAGCAGCTCCCAGGGGGCAGACTATGGCTACACCTTC. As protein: CASSSQGADYGYTF.

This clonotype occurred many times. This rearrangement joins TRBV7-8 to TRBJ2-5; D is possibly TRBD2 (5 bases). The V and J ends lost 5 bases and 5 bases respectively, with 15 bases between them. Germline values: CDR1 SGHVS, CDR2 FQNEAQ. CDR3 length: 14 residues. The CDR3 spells CASSRGFLGETQYF. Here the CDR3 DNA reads TGTGCCAGCAGCCGAGGGTTTCTCGGGGAGACCCAGTACTTC.